These 27 T cell receptor beta chains share one sample of origin, sequenced in a study of T-cell reconstitution after alpha-beta-depleted transplantation in children. Unique molecular identifiers were incorporated into the prepared TCRbeta library. TCRdb itself ran the PCR reads through MiXCR, one entry per CDR3 protein. Here the sample spans 750,000 to 950,000 distinct CDR3 sequences, roughly 15% being singletons. This specimen was PBMCs, mostly from graft donor cells, taken 360 days after TCRalphabeta/CD19-depleted stem cell transplant. Every receptor here comes from a male patient aged 5 to 17 who had a stem cell transplant for acute lymphoblastic leukemia, so the T cells may come from the graft donor.

In its sample, this clonotype was seen a few times. The rearrangement uses TRBV29-1 and TRBJ2-1, with 7 bases identical to TRBD1. V dropped 4 bases and J dropped 6; count of bases not matched to a gene: 9. Germline loops: CDR1 SQVTM, CDR2 ANQGSEA. This CDR3 region has 14 residues. CDR3 protein: CSVGVQGPVNEQFF. In DNA form, the CDR3 reads TGCAGCGTTGGGGTACAGGGGCCGGTCAATGAGCAGTTCTTC.

This clonotype was counted at least ten times. V and J are TRBV5-1 and TRBJ2-7; no clear D gene. The V end was cut by 1 base, the J end by 1 base, with 12 bases between. Germline V gives CDR1 SGHRS, CDR2 YFSETQ. This CDR3 has 15 amino acids. The CDR3 protein is CASSLSRRMSYEQYF. Written as DNA, the CDR3 is TGCGCCAGCAGCTTGAGTCGGCGGATGTCCTACGAGCAGTACTTC.

This clonotype was seen ten or more times. The chain carries TRBV12-3 or TRBV12-4 and TRBJ1-5; 9 bases match TRBD1. The J segment lost 1 base and the V segment lost 5 bases, leaving 3 bases of the junction unmatched. CDR3 length equals 15 residues. CDR3 region: CASSGQGLSNQPQHF. As DNA, the CDR3 is TGTGCCAGCAGTGGACAGGGGCTAAGCAATCAGCCCCAGCATTTT.

V usage is TRBV29-1 and J usage is TRBJ2-3; D remains ambiguous. V gave up 4 bases and J gave up 4 bases, with 6 bases separating them. CDR3 length: 11 amino acids. The germline V gene has CDR1 SQVTM and CDR2 ANQGSEA. The CDR3 reads CSVGLPDTQYF. The CDR3 nucleotides are TGCAGCGTTGGACTCCCAGATACGCAGTATTTT.

J is TRBJ1-2 and V is TRBV7-9; D is undetermined. The CDR3 is made up of 12 amino acids. The germline V gene encodes CDR1 SEHNR and CDR2 FQNEAQ (reference sequence). The V end was cut by 2 bases, the J end by 3 bases, with 4 bases between. CDR3 in amino acids: CASSLTHYGYTF. The CDR3 nucleotides read TGTGCCAGCAGCTTAACTCACTATGGCTACACCTTC.

This clonotype was detected only a few times. This rearrangement joins TRBV3-1 to TRBJ2-1, with a tentative D call TRBD2 (6 bases). The V gene lost 4 bases and the J gene lost 2 bases, with 24 bases spanning the gap. Germline V gives CDR1 LGHDT, CDR2 YNNKEL (reference sequence). The CDR3 totals 19 residues. CDR3 sequence: CASSRRGTDPSPAYNEQFF. CDR3 DNA sequence: TGTGCCAGCAGCCGTCGAGGGACTGACCCGTCTCCTGCCTACAATGAGCAGTTCTTC.

The chain links TRBV2 to TRBJ2-2, with D unclear. Germline V CDR1 and CDR2: SNHLY, FYNNEI. Trimming took off 3 bases at V and 6 bases at J, with 14 bases between the two ends. CDR3 length: 15 residues. The DNA of the CDR3 is TGTGCCAGCAGTGAGGGGTGGCGAAGACCCGGGGAGCTGTTTTTT. This translates into CASSEGWRRPGELFF.

CDR3 in amino acids: CASSETGGGETQYF. The CDR3 DNA sequence: TGTGCCAGCAGTGAGACAGGGGGCGGAGAGACCCAGTACTTC. This rearrangement joins TRBV12-3 or TRBV12-4 to TRBJ2-5; 10 bases are shared with TRBD1. This CDR3 has 14 amino acids. J lost 4 bases, V lost 5 bases, and 4 bases had no gene match.

V and J are TRBV23-1 and TRBJ2-5, with 7 bases matching TRBD1. TRBV23-1 is an ORF; its function is uncertain. There are 15 residues in the CDR3. Trimming at V came to 4 bases and at J to 2 bases, leaving 7 bases not matched to a gene. The CDR3 reads CASSPFGTAQETQYF. The CDR3 DNA reads as TGCGCCAGCAGTCCCTTCGGGACAGCGCAAGAGACCCAGTACTTC.

The chain couples TRBV27 to TRBJ2-2; 10 nucleotides match TRBD1. The J segment lost 6 bases and the V segment lost 7 bases, leaving 11 bases of the junction unmatched. Germline CDR1 is MNHEY and CDR2 is SMNVEV (reference sequence). This CDR3 contains 16 residues. CDR3 region: CASNRQGALIAGELFF. The CDR3 nucleotides read TGTGCCAGCAACCGACAGGGGGCCCTCATCGCCGGGGAGCTGTTTTTT.

The genes are TRBV11-2 and TRBJ2-7; D is undetermined. The germline V gene encodes CDR1 SGHAT and CDR2 FQNNGV. The CDR3 contains 11 residues. Trimming left V 9 bases short and J 2 bases short, with 8 bases between. CDR3 loop: CASQGPYEQYF. The CDR3 coding sequence is TGTGCCAGTCAAGGGCCCTACGAGCAGTACTTC.

V is TRBV4-1 and J is TRBJ1-2, with no clear D. The CDR3 is made up of 16 amino acids. Trimming stripped 2 bases from V and 4 bases from J, with 17 bases between. CDR1 is MGHRA and CDR2 is YSYEKL in the germline V gene. The CDR3 coding sequence is TGCGCCAGCAGCCAAATCGGGATCGGGTCGGGCTATGGCTACACCTTC. It encodes CASSQIGIGSGYGYTF.

This clonotype was seen only a few times. V and J are TRBV10-3 and TRBJ1-2; 7 bases map to TRBD1. The CDR3 has 13 residues. Germline V gene lookup returns CDR1 ENHRY and CDR2 SYGVKD. The J segment lost 6 bases and the V segment lost 6 bases, leaving 7 bases of the junction unmatched. CDR3 nucleotide sequence: TGTGCCATCAGAGTCACAGGGGCGGATGGCTACACCTTC. This codes for CAIRVTGADGYTF.

This clonotype was detected ten times or more. The chain joins TRBV12-3 or TRBV12-4 to TRBJ1-1, with 7 bases aligning to TRBD1. The CDR3 has 14 residues. V gave up 3 bases and J gave up 5 bases; unmatched junction bases: 6. CDR3 amino acids: CASSFSGGATEAFF. Written as DNA, the CDR3 is TGTGCCAGCAGTTTTTCAGGGGGGGCAACTGAAGCTTTCTTT.

This sequence joins TRBV5-1 and TRBJ2-4; no clear D gene. Looked up from germline, CDR1 is SGHRS and CDR2 is YFSETQ. There are 17 residues in the CDR3. Trimming took 4 bases from V and 1 from J, leaving 18 bases between them. This CDR3 reads CASSHGRPDRAKNIQYF. CDR3 nucleotides: TGCGCCAGCAGCCACGGCAGACCGGACCGGGCCAAAAACATTCAGTACTTC.

The V call is TRBV7-9, the J call TRBJ1-1; 9 positions match TRBD1. V dropped 4 bases and J dropped 3; count of bases not matched to a gene: 12. CDR3 length: 17 residues. CDR1 is SEHNR and CDR2 is FQNEAQ in the germline V gene (reference sequence). The CDR3 loop is CASSSTGTGIWDTEAFF. CDR3 bases: TGTGCCAGCAGCTCAACCGGGACAGGGATTTGGGACACTGAAGCTTTCTTT.

This clonotype was recorded a few times. The CDR3, as DNA: TGTGCCAGTAGTATCGACGGAAACTACAATGAGCAGTTCTTC. Translation: CASSIDGNYNEQFF. The chain employs TRBV19 and TRBJ2-1, with D unclear. Germline CDR1 is LNHDA and CDR2 is SQIVND (reference sequence). The CDR3 has 14 residues. V was clipped by 3 bases and J by 3 bases, with 9 bases between them.

This clonotype was counted a few times. The rearrangement joins TRBV20-1 to TRBJ2-7; TRBD1 agrees at 10 bases. The CDR3 totals 14 residues. CDR1 and CDR2 from the germline V gene are DFQATT and SNEGSKA (reference sequence). J gave up 3 bases and V 5 bases, and 7 bases lay outside the gene matches. The CDR3 reads CSADTGQGRYEQYF. The CDR3 coding sequence is TGCAGTGCTGACACGGGACAGGGGCGCTACGAGCAGTACTTC.

The table lists this clonotype with many counts. The chain uses TRBV29-1 and TRBJ2-2; D call uncertain. V was pared by 5 bases and J by 0 bases, with 7 bases between. The length of the CDR3 is 13 residues. Germline V gene sequence: CDR1 SQVTM, CDR2 ANQGSEA. CDR3 loop: CSVYRPNTGELFF. The DNA for the CDR3 is TGCAGCGTTTACAGACCGAACACCGGGGAGCTGTTTTTT.

The gene calls are TRBV18 and TRBJ2-5; D may be TRBD2 (6 bases). There are 14 residues in the CDR3. Trimming stripped 4 bases from V and 4 bases from J, with 13 bases between. The germline V gene encodes CDR1 KGHSH and CDR2 LQKENI. The CDR3 nucleotides read TGTGCCAGCTCACGAGCGGCCGGGGGAGAGACCCAGTACTTC. Amino acid sequence: CASSRAAGGETQYF.

The V gene is TRBV10-3, the J gene TRBJ2-5; TRBD2 might be the D (7 bases). This CDR3 has 14 residues. Germline V gene lookup returns CDR1 ENHRY and CDR2 SYGVKD. V shed 4 bases and J shed 1 base, with 10 bases lying between them. CDR3 region: CAISAAGAQETQYF. For the CDR3, the DNA is TGTGCCATCAGTGCCGCGGGGGCCCAAGAGACCCAGTACTTC.

The chain has TRBV5-1 and TRBJ2-7; possibly TRBD1 or TRBD2 for D (5 bases each). The CDR3 runs to 19 residues. V was clipped by 0 bases and J by 3 bases, with 25 bases between them. Germline V gene sequence: CDR1 SGHRS, CDR2 YFSETQ. Written as DNA, the CDR3 is TGCGCCAGCAGCTTGGGGGGTACCCGGAGGACATGGGGGAACTACGAGCAGTACTTC. Protein: CASSLGGTRRTWGNYEQYF.

This chain connects TRBV12-3 or TRBV12-4 to TRBJ1-6; no firm D call. V was cut by 5 bases and J by 8 bases, with 16 bases left in between. The length of the CDR3 is 15 residues. The CDR3 DNA follows: TGTGCCAGCAGTCCCTGGGAGGCAGAATATTCACCCCTCCACTTT. This gives the protein CASSPWEAEYSPLHF.

The chain uses TRBV19 and TRBJ2-1, with D uncertain. Germline loops: CDR1 LNHDA, CDR2 SQIVND (reference sequence). The CDR3 loop spans 14 amino acids. Between the trimmed V and J ends, which lost 0 bases and 5 bases, there was a span of 8 bases. The CDR3 region has the DNA TGTGCCAGTAGTATAGAGCAGCTCAACAATGAGCAGTTCTTC. Protein sequence: CASSIEQLNNEQFF.

A few counts support this clonotype. CDR3 nucleotides: TGCAGTGCTTGGTCATGGACTGAAAGCTCCTACGAGCAGTACTTC. The encoded protein is CSAWSWTESSYEQYF. The chain joins TRBV20-1 to TRBJ2-7, with a weak D call TRBD2 (5 bases). Between the trimmed V and J ends, which lost 5 bases and 0 bases, there was a span of 17 bases. Germline CDR1 is DFQATT and CDR2 is SNEGSKA (reference sequence). The CDR3 covers 15 residues.

This clonotype was seen only a few times. The rearrangement links TRBV27 to TRBJ2-1, with 9 bases lining up with TRBD2. The ends lost 3 bases at V and 6 bases at J; junction bases unmatched: 6. This CDR3 is 15 amino acids long. Germline V gene sequence: CDR1 MNHEY, CDR2 SMNVEV (reference sequence). The CDR3 coding sequence is TGTGCCAGCAGTTTTGAGGGACTAGCCACCAATGAGCAGTTCTTC. It encodes CASSFEGLATNEQFF.

This chain connects TRBV5-1 to TRBJ2-3, with 9 bases matching TRBD2. This CDR3 region has 16 residues. Germline CDR1 reads SGHRS; CDR2 reads YFSETQ. The trim removed 2 bases at V and 9 bases at J, leaving 13 bases unmatched. This CDR3 is CASSFFVIAGVETQYF. In DNA, the CDR3 is TGCGCCAGCAGCTTTTTTGTGATAGCGGGAGTAGAGACGCAGTATTTT.